The clone carrying this TCR beta chain showed up just a few times. The Seattle patients joined while their infection was active and were tracked longitudinally afterward. This specimen comes from a study of blood T cell repertoires in COVID-19. Study-level information: Spain, Italy and the United States supplied samples that represented acute and convalescent COVID-19. PBMCs, B-cell-depleted T cells, or T cells were the source of the cDNA or gDNA that made up the material.

The ends lost 5 bases at V and 7 bases at J; junction bases unmatched: 6. The CDR3 has 14 amino acids. Germline CDR1 is LGHDT and CDR2 is YNNKEL (reference sequence). Under the authors' procedure: Amplification from reference gene primers served as the basis for estimated nucleated cell counts. Measured with immunoSEQ multiplex PCR; TCRdb has only the in-frame clones, and not every one. The V and J calls and clone size come from that table; D and trimming were worked out from the DNA. In the table there are roughly 140,000 clones, about 85% of which are singletons. This sequence was found in a woman aged 55 to 70 with COVID-19, enrolled during active disease. V gene TRBV3-1 (or the pseudogene TRBV3-2) combines with J gene TRBJ1-2; 11 bases align to TRBD1. The sample consisted of peripheral blood. The CDR3 loop is CASSFGQGAGGYTF. As DNA, the CDR3 is TGTGCCAGCAGCTTTGGACAGGGGGCCGGTGGCTACACCTTC.